The 18 T cell receptor beta chains given below trace back to one sample, sequenced in a study of response to subunit inactivated influenza vaccine (dated 2018 in TCRdb). The library was obtained by RT-PCR. The data were produced on an Illumina HiSeq 2500. Through fastp at Q25 and MiXCR, TCRdb rebuilt clones from the public reads, retaining in-frame beta chains. A single entry per CDR3 protein holds the most common genes and DNA from its merged rows. The sample includes some 600,000 distinct CDR3 sequences, with 14% observed a single time. 7.5% to 8% of the sample is in the top ten clones. The starting material was PBMCs from blood, obtained 14 to 15 days before vaccination. All receptors come from a man in his fifties or sixties who received an inactivated influenza vaccine. Donor details come from another sample of the same person, matched by shared clones.

The rearrangement uses TRBV9 and TRBJ2-1; the match to TRBD2 covers 8 bases. CDR3 length: 15 residues. Germline assignment: CDR1 SGDLS and CDR2 YYNGEE. With 3 bases clipped from V and 5 bases from J, the junction kept 7 bases outside the gene matches. CDR3 region: CASSAGGGAHNEQFF. In nucleotides, the CDR3 is TGTGCCAGCAGCGCGGGAGGGGGGGCTCACAATGAGCAGTTCTTC. Full variable domain (missing parts from reference TRBV9 and TRBJ2-1): DSGVTQTPKHLITATGQRVTLRCSPRSGDLSVYWYQQSLDQGLQFLIQYYNGEERAKGNILERFSAQQFPDLHSELNLSSLELGDSALYFCASSAGGGAHNEQFFGPGTRLTVL.

This clonotype was detected a few times. CDR3 residues: CASSLFGTSGYNEQFF. The CDR3 coding sequence is TGTGCCAGCAGTCTATTTGGGACTAGCGGATACAATGAGCAGTTCTTC. The rearrangement joins TRBV6-1 to TRBJ2-1; TRBD2 matches at 11 bases. The CDR3 consists of 16 residues. Germline V gene sequence: CDR1 MNHNS, CDR2 SASEGT. Trimming removed 5 bases from V and 4 bases from J; junction bases left unmatched: 7.

This clonotype occurred a few times. The gene calls are TRBV14 and TRBJ2-7; the D is unclear. The length of the CDR3 is 15 residues. The germline V and J ends were trimmed by 1 base and 3 bases, with 13 bases remaining between them. In germline, CDR1 is SGHDN, CDR2 FVKESK. The CDR3 reads CASSQGFGRDYEQYF. Here the CDR3 DNA reads TGTGCCAGCAGCCAAGGCTTCGGCCGAGACTACGAGCAGTACTTC.

The V and J genes are TRBV7-6 and TRBJ1-6; D is perhaps TRBD1 (5 bases). Trimming took off 5 bases at V and 9 bases at J, with 17 bases between the two ends. Germline V lookup: CDR1 SGHVS, CDR2 FNYEAQ. This CDR3 contains 15 residues. The CDR3 DNA follows: TGTGCCAGCAGCCGGAATCAGAGGGACCGTTCACCCCTCCACTTT. Protein: CASSRNQRDRSPLHF. The full variable domain, its missing parts supplied by reference TRBV7-6 and TRBJ1-6, is GAGVSQSPRYKVTKRGQDVALRCDPISGHVSLYWYRQALGQGPEFLTYFNYEAQQDKSGLPNDRFSAERPEGSISTLTIQRTEQRDSAMYRCASSRNQRDRSPLHFGNGTRLTVT.

This chain uses TRBV5-1 with TRBJ2-2, with D tentatively TRBD1 (5 bases). This CDR3 comprises 14 residues. V gave up 2 bases and J gave up 5 bases, with 10 bases separating them. The germline V gene encodes CDR1 SGHRS and CDR2 YFSETQ. In DNA, the CDR3 is TGCGCCAGCAGCTTACGGGCAGGGACCGGGGAGCTGTTTTTT. The encoded protein is CASSLRAGTGELFF.

A few counts support this clonotype. The V gene is TRBV4-2, the J gene TRBJ2-7, with TRBD1 matching 7 bases. CDR3 length: 14 residues. Germline V lookup: CDR1 LGHNA, CDR2 YNFKEQ. The trim removed 1 base at V and 4 bases at J, leaving 4 bases unmatched. In DNA, the CDR3 is TGTGCCAGCAGCCAAGGGGTACAGGGGTACGAGCAGTACTTC. It translates to CASSQGVQGYEQYF.

This clonotype has more than one count but fewer than ten. The chain has TRBV29-1 and TRBJ2-1; possibly TRBD2 for D (5 bases). The CDR3 length is 14 residues. The V gene lost 8 bases and the J gene lost 4 bases, with 18 bases spanning the gap. CDR1 and CDR2 (germline): SQVTM, ANQGSEA. This CDR3 is CSITVGESYNEQFF. CDR3 DNA: TGCAGCATTACTGTTGGGGAGAGTTACAATGAGCAGTTCTTC.

This clonotype was picked up a small number of times. The chain links TRBV10-1 to TRBJ2-2; possibly TRBD2 for D (6 bases). CDR3 length: 15 residues. The V gene lost 4 bases and the J gene lost 5 bases, with 14 bases spanning the gap. Germline CDR1 WNHNN, CDR2 SYGVQD (reference sequence). CDR3: CASSARDSTTGELFF. The CDR3 nucleotides are TGCGCCAGCAGTGCCCGGGACTCCACGACCGGGGAGCTGTTTTTT.

The table lists this clonotype with a few counts. The chain carries TRBV7-3 and TRBJ2-2; TRBD2 matches 8 bases. V lost 5 bases to trimming and J lost 4 bases; unmatched junction nucleotides: 9. The germline V gene encodes CDR1 SGHTA and CDR2 FQGTGA. The CDR3 runs 16 residues. The CDR3 sequence is CASSPNGGGITGELFF. The CDR3 bases are TGTGCCAGCAGCCCGAACGGGGGGGGAATCACCGGGGAGCTGTTTTTT.

The J gene is TRBJ2-1, the V gene TRBV20-1; 9 nucleotides match TRBD2. J was trimmed by 0 bases and V by 8 bases; bases with no gene match: 14. Germline assignment: CDR1 DFQATT and CDR2 SNEGSKA (reference sequence). The CDR3 consists of 17 residues. The CDR3 region is CSTPGAGGTFSYNEQFF. CDR3 DNA sequence: TGCAGTACCCCCGGGGCGGGGGGGACCTTCTCCTACAATGAGCAGTTCTTC.

This clonotype was seen more than once but under ten times. V usage is TRBV6-2 or TRBV6-3 and J usage is TRBJ2-1, with 10 bases identical to TRBD2. V shed 7 bases and J 7 bases; nucleotides not matched to a gene: 13. Germline loops: CDR1 MNHEY, CDR2 SVGEGT. The CDR3 consists of 16 residues. The CDR3 nucleotides read TGTGCCAGCAACCTTTATGGGAGCGGGAGGGGTAATGAGCAGTTCTTC. Its protein is CASNLYGSGRGNEQFF.

This sequence joins TRBV27 and TRBJ2-1; D might be TRBD2 (6 bases). CDR3 length: 13 amino acids. The V gene lost 0 bases and the J gene lost 9 bases, with 9 bases spanning the gap. The V gene's germline CDR1 is MNHEY and CDR2 SMNVEV (reference sequence). Here the CDR3 reads CASSLSAGSEQFF. The CDR3 coding sequence is TGTGCCAGCAGTTTATCAGCCGGGAGTGAGCAGTTCTTC.

The genes are TRBV29-1 and TRBJ2-7; either TRBD1 or TRBD2 may supply D (5 bases each). V was shortened by 3 bases and J by 6 bases, with 15 bases between the two germline ends. Per germline, CDR1 SQVTM and CDR2 ANQGSEA. The CDR3 is 13 residues long. CDR3 nucleotides: TGCAGCGTTGACTCGCAGGGAAGCGGCGAGCAGTACTTC. It translates to CSVDSQGSGEQYF.

The chain joins TRBV7-9 to TRBJ1-2, with unresolved D. This CDR3 comprises 14 residues. Trimming pared 5 bases from V and 2 bases from J, leaving 12 bases between. Germline V gene lookup returns CDR1 SEHNR and CDR2 FQNEAQ (reference sequence). In DNA form, the CDR3 reads TGTGCCAGCAGCCCGCCGGTCCCCAACTATGGCTACACCTTC. Protein product: CASSPPVPNYGYTF.

The V gene is TRBV7-9, the J gene TRBJ2-7; the D gene is possibly TRBD2 (7 bases). This CDR3 region has 14 residues. CDR1 SEHNR and CDR2 FQNEAQ come from the germline V gene (reference sequence). Trimming removed 4 bases from V and 2 bases from J, with 12 bases in between. The CDR3 DNA follows: TGTGCCAGCAGCTCCGGGGGGCCCCCCTACGAGCAGTACTTC. Its translation is CASSSGGPPYEQYF.

The chain's CDR3 is CASSRQGASGNTIYF. As DNA, the CDR3 is TGCGCCAGCAGCCGACAGGGGGCCTCTGGAAACACCATATATTTT. This chain connects TRBV4-1 to TRBJ1-3, with 10 bases that match TRBD1. Germline lookup yields CDR1 MGHRA and CDR2 YSYEKL. The CDR3 has 15 residues. Trimming cost V 4 bases and J 0 bases; bases outside gene matches: 0.

The chain combines TRBV12-3 or TRBV12-4 with TRBJ2-5; 13 nucleotides align to TRBD2. The CDR3 is 16 amino acids. V dropped 5 bases and J dropped 2; count of bases not matched to a gene: 5. The chain's CDR3 is CASSQGLAGRQETQYF. CDR3 bases: TGTGCCAGCAGTCAGGGACTAGCGGGGAGACAAGAGACCCAGTACTTC.

This clonotype was counted between two and nine times. This rearrangement joins TRBV20-1 to TRBJ1-6; D may be TRBD1 (5 bases). The CDR3 runs 18 residues. The V gene lost 0 bases and the J gene lost 3 bases, with 18 bases spanning the gap. Germline CDR1 and CDR2: DFQATT and SNEGSKA (reference sequence). The CDR3 bases are TGCAGTGCTAGAGATCTTGAGGCAGGGCCTGGCTATAATTCACCCCTCCACTTT. It yields the protein CSARDLEAGPGYNSPLHF.